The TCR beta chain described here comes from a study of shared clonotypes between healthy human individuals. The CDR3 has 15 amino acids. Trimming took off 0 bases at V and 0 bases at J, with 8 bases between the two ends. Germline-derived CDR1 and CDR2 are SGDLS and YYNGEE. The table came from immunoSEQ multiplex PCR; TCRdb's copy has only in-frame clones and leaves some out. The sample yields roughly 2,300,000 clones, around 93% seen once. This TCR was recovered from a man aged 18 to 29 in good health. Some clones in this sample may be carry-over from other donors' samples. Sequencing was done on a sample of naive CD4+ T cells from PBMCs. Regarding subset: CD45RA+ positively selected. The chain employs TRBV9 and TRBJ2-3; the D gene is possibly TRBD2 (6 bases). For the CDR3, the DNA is TGTGCCAGCAGCGTAGGCGGGGTCAGCACAGATACGCAGTATTTT. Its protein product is CASSVGGVSTDTQYF. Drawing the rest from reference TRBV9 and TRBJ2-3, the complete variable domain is DSGVTQTPKHLITATGQRVTLRCSPRSGDLSVYWYQQSLDQGLQFLIQYYNGEERAKGNILERFSAQQFPDLHSELNLSSLELGDSALYFCASSVGGVSTDTQYFGPGTRLTVL.